What follows describes a single T cell receptor (beta chain). What it binds is unknown. This specimen comes from a study of long-term antiretroviral therapy in people with HIV. Findings and limits, study-wide: Diversity rose after ART but stayed below transplant donor controls.

Version v3.0 of the immunoSEQ assay ran at survey level. Assay used: immunoSEQ multiplex PCR; TCRdb lists only in-frame clones, some missing. The sample lists around 27,000 clones, around 85% occurring once. This CDR3 is built from 14 residues. With 1 base removed from V and 5 bases from J, the gap between germline ends came to 11 bases. The germline V gene encodes CDR1 PRHDT and CDR2 FYEKMQ (reference sequence). This sample comprised unsorted PBMCs, obtained 3 years after starting antiretroviral therapy. This TCR was sampled from a middle-aged man with HIV. This rearrangement joins TRBV13 to TRBJ1-1, with D possibly matching TRBD1 (5 bases). The CDR3 sequence is CASSLEGRYTEAFF. In nucleotides, the CDR3 is TGTGCCAGCAGCTTAGAGGGGAGGTATACTGAAGCTTTCTTT.